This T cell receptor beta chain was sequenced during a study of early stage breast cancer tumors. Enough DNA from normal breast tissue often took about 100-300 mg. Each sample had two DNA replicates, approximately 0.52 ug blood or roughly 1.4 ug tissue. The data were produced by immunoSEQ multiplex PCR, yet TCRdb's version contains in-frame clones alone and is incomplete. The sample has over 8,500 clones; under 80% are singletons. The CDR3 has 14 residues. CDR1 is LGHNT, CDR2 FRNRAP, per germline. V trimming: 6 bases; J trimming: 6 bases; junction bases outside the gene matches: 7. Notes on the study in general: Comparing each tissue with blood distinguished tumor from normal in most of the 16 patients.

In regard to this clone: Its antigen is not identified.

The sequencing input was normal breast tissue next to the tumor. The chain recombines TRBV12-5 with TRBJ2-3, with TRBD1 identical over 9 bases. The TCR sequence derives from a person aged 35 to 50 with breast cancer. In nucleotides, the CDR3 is TGTGCTAGTGGGCCGGGACAGGGAGGGGATACGCAGTATTTT. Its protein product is CASGPGQGGDTQYF.